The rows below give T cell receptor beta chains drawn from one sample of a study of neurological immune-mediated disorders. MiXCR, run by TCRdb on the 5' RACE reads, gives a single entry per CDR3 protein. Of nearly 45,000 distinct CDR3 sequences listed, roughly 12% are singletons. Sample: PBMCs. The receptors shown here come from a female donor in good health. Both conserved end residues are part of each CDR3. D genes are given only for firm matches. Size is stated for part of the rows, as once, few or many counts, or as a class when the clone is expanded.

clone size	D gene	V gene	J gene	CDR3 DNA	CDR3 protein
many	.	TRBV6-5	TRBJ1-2	TGTGCCAGCGGCACAACCGATGGCTACACCTTC	CASGTTDGYTF
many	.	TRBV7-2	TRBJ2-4	TGTGCCAGCAGCTCCTATAAAAACATTCAGTACTTC	CASSSYKNIQYF
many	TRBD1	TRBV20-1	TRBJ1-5	TGCAGTGCTAGGAAGACAGGGGGCAATCAGCCCCAGCATTTT	CSARKTGGNQPQHF
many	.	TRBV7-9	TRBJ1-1	TGTGCCAGCAGCTTAGCGCTTGGGGGGGTAGGGACTGAAGCTTTCTTT	CASSLALGGVGTEAFF
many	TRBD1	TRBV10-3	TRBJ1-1	TGTGCCATCAGGAGGGGACAGGATGGTACGGACACTGAAGCTTTCTTT	CAIRRGQDGTDTEAFF
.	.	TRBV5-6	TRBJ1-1	TGTGCCAGCAGCTTGTTTAGCGCGCGGGGAACGAGAACCGAAGCTTTCTTT	CASSLFSARGTRTEAFF
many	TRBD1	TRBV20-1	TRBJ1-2	TGCAGTGCTAGCGGGACAGGGAAAGGGTATGGCTACACCTTC	CSASGTGKGYGYTF
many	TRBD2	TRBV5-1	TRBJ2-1	TGCGCCAGCAGCTTGCTATCGCAGGCGGGAGGGCCGCCGGGCTATGAGCAGTTCTTC	CASSLLSQAGGPPGYEQFF
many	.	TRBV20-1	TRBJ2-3	TGCAGTGTCCCTGAGGGAGATACGCAGTATTTT	CSVPEGDTQYF
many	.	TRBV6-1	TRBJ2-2	TGTGCCAGCAGTACGGCCGGGGAGCTGTTTTTT	CASSTAGELFF
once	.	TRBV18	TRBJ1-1	TGTGCCAGCTCACCTAGCCAGCCCGGGAGGGCTGAAGCTTTCTTT	CASSPSQPGRAEAFF
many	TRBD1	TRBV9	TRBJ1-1	TGTGCCAGCAGCGCCAAGACAGGGGGGTATGCTGAAGCTTTCTTT	CASSAKTGGYAEAFF
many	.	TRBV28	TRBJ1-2	TGTGCCAGCAGTGGGGCACTTTCAGGGAAAACCTTCTATGGCTACACCTTC	CASSGALSGKTFYGYTF
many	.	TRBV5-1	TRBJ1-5	TGCGCCAGCAGCTTTGGGAATAGCAATCAGCCCCAGCATTTT	CASSFGNSNQPQHF
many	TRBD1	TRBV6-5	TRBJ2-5	TGTGCCAGCAGTTATTCCCCCAGGGGGCACCAAGAGACCCAGTACTTC	CASSYSPRGHQETQYF
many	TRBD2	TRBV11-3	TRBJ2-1	TGTGCCAGCAGCTTTGAGCGGGAGGCCCGCAGCGAGCAGTTCTTC	CASSFEREARSEQFF
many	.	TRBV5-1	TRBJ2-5	TGCGCCAGCAGCTTGTCGGGAGTTGGACAAGAGACCCAGTACTTC	CASSLSGVGQETQYF
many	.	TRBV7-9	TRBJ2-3	TGTGCCAGCAGCTTAAGCGATACGCAGTATTTT	CASSLSDTQYF
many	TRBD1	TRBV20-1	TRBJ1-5	TGCAGTGCTAGGGACGGCACAGGGGGCCAGCCCCAGCATTTT	CSARDGTGGQPQHF
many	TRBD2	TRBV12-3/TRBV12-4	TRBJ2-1	TGTGCCAGCAGTTTCCCCGCGACCGGGACTAGCGGGAGGTCCTACAATGAGCAGTTCTTC	CASSFPATGTSGRSYNEQFF
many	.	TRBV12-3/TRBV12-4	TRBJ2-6	TGTGCCAGCAGTTCCAACTCTGGGGCCAACGTCCTGACTTTC	CASSSNSGANVLTF
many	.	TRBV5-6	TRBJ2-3	TGTGCCAGCAGCTTCCCCCGGCGGCCAGATACGCAGTATTTT	CASSFPRRPDTQYF
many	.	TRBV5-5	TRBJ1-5	TGTGCCAGCAGCCTTTGGGGGGAAAGACAGCCCCAGCATTTT	CASSLWGERQPQHF
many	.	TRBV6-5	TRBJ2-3	TGTGCCAGCAGTGAAGGGGGAACAGATACGCAGTATTTT	CASSEGGTDTQYF
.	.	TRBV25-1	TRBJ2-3	TGTGCCTCCAGCGGGCAGCTCCACACAGATACGCAGTATTTT	CASSGQLHTDTQYF
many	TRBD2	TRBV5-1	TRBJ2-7	TGCGCCAGCAGCTTGGTGGTTAGCGGGGCATACGAGCAGTACTTC	CASSLVVSGAYEQYF
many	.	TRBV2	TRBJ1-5	TGTGCCAGCAGCCCGGGACCTTATAGCAATCAGCCCCAGCATTTT	CASSPGPYSNQPQHF
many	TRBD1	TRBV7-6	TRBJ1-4	TGTGCCAGCAGCCCGAGCGGGGGACAGCGTCGGGAAAAACTGTTTTTT	CASSPSGGQRREKLFF
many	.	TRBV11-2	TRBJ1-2	TGTGCCAGCAGCTTAGATCTAGGGTCTGGTGGCTACACCTTC	CASSLDLGSGGYTF
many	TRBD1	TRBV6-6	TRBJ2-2	TGTGCCAGCAGTTACGCTTGGGACAGGAGGCAGGCCGGGGAGCTGTTTTTT	CASSYAWDRRQAGELFF
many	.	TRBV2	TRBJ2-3	TGTGCCAGCAGTTACGACAGATACACAGATACGCAGTATTTT	CASSYDRYTDTQYF
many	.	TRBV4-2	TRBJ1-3	TGTGCCAGCAGCCAAGAAGGCCGAGAGTTTGGCACCATATATTTT	CASSQEGREFGTIYF
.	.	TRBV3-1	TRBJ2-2	TGTGCCAGCAGCCCTCGAGCCCGGCACACCGGGGAGCTGTTTTTT	CASSPRARHTGELFF
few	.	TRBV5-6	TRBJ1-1	TGTGCCAGCAGCCCTTCTCCTATGAACACTGAAGCTTTCTTT	CASSPSPMNTEAFF
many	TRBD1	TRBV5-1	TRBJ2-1	TGCGCCAGCAGCGTCACAGGGGGCGCAAAATTTGAGCAGTTCTTC	CASSVTGGAKFEQFF
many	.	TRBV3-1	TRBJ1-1	TGTGCCAGCAGCCTTGGGGGAGCTGATGAAGCTTTCTTT	CASSLGGADEAFF
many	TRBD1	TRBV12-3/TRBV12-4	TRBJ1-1	TGTGCCAGCACCCCCGGACAGGGGGTAAGTGAAGATTTCTTT	CASTPGQGVSEDFF
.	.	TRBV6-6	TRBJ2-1	TGTGCCAGTTCCCGGGCTAGCGAGTACAATGAGCAGTTCTTC	CASSRASEYNEQFF
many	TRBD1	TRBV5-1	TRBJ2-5	TGCGCCAGCAGCCGCCGGGACAGGGAAGGGACCCAGTACTTC	CASSRRDREGTQYF
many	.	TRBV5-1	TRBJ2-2	TGCGCCTCTAAAATGTCAGAGAACACCGGGGAGCTGTTTTTT	CASKMSENTGELFF
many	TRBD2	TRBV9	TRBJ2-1	TGTGCCAGCAGCGGAAGACTAGCGGGCTACAATGAGCAGTTCTTC	CASSGRLAGYNEQFF
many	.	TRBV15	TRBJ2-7	TGTGCCACCAGCAGAGAAACAGGGAAGGTCTACGAGCAGTACTTC	CATSRETGKVYEQYF
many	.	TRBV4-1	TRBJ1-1	TGCGCCAGCAGCCAAAGAGGGGGGGGGGACACTGAAGCTTTCTTT	CASSQRGGGDTEAFF
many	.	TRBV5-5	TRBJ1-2	TGTGCCAGCAGCTGGGACCCTTCAGAAGGGGGCTACACCTTC	CASSWDPSEGGYTF
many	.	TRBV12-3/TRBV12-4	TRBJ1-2	TGTGCCAGCAGTTTATATGGGTTTGAGGGCTACACCTTC	CASSLYGFEGYTF
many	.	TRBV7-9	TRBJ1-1	TGTGCCAGCAGTTACCCGGGCCCTAGAAGGACTGAAGCTTTCTTT	CASSYPGPRRTEAFF
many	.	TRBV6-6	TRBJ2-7	TGTGCCAGCAGCCCCTCAGGATCGGGCTACGAGCAGTACTTC	CASSPSGSGYEQYF
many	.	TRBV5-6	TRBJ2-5	TGTGCCAGCAGCCTGGGACTCAGAAGAGAGACCCAGTACTTC	CASSLGLRRETQYF
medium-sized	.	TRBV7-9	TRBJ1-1	TGTGCCAGCATTCTAAGAGCAGGGCCGAACACTGAAGCTTTCTTT	CASILRAGPNTEAFF